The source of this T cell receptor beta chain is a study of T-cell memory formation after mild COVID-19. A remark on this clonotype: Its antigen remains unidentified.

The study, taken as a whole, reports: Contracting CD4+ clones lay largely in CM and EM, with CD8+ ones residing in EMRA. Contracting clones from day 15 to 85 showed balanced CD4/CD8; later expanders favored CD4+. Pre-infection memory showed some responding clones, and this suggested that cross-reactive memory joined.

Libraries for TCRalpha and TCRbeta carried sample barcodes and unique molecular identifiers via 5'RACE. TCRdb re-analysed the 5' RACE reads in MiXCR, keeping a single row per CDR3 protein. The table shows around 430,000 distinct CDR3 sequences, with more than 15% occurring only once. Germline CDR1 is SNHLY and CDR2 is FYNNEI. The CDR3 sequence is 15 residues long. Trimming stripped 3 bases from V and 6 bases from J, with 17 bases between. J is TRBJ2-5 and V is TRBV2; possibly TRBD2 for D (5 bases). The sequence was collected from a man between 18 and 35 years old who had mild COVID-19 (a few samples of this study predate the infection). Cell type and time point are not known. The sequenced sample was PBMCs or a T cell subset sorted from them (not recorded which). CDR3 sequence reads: CASSDAGEGWQTQYF. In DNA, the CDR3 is TGTGCCAGCAGTGACGCGGGCGAGGGATGGCAGACCCAGTACTTC.